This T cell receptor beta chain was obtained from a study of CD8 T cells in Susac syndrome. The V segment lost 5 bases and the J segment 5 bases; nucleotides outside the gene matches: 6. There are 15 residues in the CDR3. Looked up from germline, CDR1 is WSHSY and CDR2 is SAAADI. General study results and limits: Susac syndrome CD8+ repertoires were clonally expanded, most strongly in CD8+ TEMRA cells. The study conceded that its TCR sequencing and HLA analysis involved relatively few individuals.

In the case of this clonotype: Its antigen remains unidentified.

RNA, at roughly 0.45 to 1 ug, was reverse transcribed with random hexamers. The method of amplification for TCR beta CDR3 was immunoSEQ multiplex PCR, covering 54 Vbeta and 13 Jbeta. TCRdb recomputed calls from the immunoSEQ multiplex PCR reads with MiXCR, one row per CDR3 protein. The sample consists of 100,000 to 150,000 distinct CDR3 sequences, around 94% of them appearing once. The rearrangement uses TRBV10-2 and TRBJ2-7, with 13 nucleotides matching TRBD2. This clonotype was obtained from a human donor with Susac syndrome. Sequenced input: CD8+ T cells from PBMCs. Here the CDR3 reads CASSLTSGGADEQYF. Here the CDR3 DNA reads TGCGCCAGCAGTCTTACTAGCGGGGGGGCCGACGAGCAGTACTTC.